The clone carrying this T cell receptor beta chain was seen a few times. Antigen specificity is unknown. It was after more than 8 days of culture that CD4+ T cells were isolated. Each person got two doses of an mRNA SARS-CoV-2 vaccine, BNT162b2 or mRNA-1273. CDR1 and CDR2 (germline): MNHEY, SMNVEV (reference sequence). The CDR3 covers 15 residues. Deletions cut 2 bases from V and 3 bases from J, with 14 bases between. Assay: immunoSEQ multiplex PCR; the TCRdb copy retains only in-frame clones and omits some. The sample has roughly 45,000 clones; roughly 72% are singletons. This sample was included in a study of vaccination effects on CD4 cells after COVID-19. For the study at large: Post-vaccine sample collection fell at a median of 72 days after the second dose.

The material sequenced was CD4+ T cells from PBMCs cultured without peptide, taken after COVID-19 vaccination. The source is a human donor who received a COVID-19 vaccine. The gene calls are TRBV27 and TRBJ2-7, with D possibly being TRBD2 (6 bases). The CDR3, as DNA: TGTGCCAGCAGTTTACGCCAGGGAGGCTACTACGAGCAGTACTTC. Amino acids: CASSLRQGGYYEQYF.